This T cell receptor (beta chain) originates from a study of blood T cell repertoires in COVID-19. Study in general: T cells, B-cell-depleted T cells, or PBMCs supplied cDNA or gDNA.

Per the authors' pipeline: Using reference gene primer amplification, nucleated cell counts were estimated. Repertoires were generated with immunoSEQ multiplex PCR, while TCRdb's copy carries only in-frame clones and drops some. V and J calls and clone size follow that table, whereas D and trimming were derived from the DNA. The sample contains under 250,000 clones, around 80% of which appear only once. The CDR3 is 17 amino acids. V lost 6 bases to trimming and J lost 7 bases, with 25 bases between them. Germline V gene data show CDR1 as LGHNA and CDR2 as YSLEER. This clone was observed a single time.

The specimen was peripheral blood. This chain connects TRBV4-3 to TRBJ2-1; D possibly corresponds to TRBD1 (5 bases). The receptor was isolated from a woman aged 70-85 years with acute or convalescent COVID-19. The CDR3 here is CASSLDSGAPRRNEQFF. CDR3 bases: TGCGCCAGCAGTCTCGACTCTGGGGCGCCTCGAAGGAATGAGCAGTTCTTC.